This TCR beta chain was profiled in a study of CD8 T cells in ankylosing spondylitis. Concerning this clonotype: The antigen remains undetermined.

Study-level findings and limits: One TCR beta motif, made up of about 8 highly homologous variants, appeared characteristic of ankylosing spondylitis blood.

From the 5' RACE reads, TCRdb called clonotypes with MiXCR, one entry per CDR3 protein. The sample has about 500,000 distinct CDR3 sequences, less than 6% seen once. Germline V gene lookup returns CDR1 LGHDT and CDR2 YNNKEL (reference sequence). This CDR3 is built from 13 residues. V was pared by 0 bases and J by 8 bases, with 10 bases between. The sequence was obtained from a male donor with ankylosing spondylitis. Sequencing was carried out using blood, either unsorted or a sorted T cell fraction (not recorded which). This rearrangement joins TRBV3-1 to TRBJ1-2; D gene uncertain. CDR3 sequence reads: CASSQEGQKGYTF. The DNA for the CDR3 is TGTGCCAGCAGCCAAGAAGGGCAGAAGGGCTACACCTTC.